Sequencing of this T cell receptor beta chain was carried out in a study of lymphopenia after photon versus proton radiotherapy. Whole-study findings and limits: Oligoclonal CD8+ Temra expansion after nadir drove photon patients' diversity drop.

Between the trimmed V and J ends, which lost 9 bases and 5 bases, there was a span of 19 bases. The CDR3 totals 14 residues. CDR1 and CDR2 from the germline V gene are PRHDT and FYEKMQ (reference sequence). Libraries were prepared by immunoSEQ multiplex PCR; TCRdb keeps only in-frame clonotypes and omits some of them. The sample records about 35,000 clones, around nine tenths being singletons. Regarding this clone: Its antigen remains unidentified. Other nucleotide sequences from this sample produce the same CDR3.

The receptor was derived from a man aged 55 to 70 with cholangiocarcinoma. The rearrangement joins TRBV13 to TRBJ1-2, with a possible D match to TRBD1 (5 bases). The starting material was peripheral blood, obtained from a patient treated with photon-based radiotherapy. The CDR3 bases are TGTGCCAGTAGACAAATACAGCAGGGTTATGGCTACACCTTC. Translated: CASRQIQQGYGYTF.